This T cell receptor (beta chain) was retrieved from a study of T cells in Graves' hyperthyroidism and ophthalmopathy. Study-wide points: Researchers found most expanded thyroid clonotypes above 0.001 in blood as well.

Trimming removed 3 bases from V and 4 bases from J, with 9 bases in between. The CDR3 sequence is 12 residues long. Looked up from germline, CDR1 is SQVTM and CDR2 is ANQGSEA. Amplification of TCR beta CDR3 regions used RNA as the template. TCR CDR3 underwent first-round RT-PCR with the HTBI primer set. TCRdb ran MiXCR on the multiplex PCR reads and lists one entry per CDR3 protein. The table records nearly 750,000 distinct CDR3 sequences, just over 35% of them present only once. About this clonotype: Its antigen is unidentified.

Sample: blood. The clonotype originates from a woman between 40 and 55 years old with Graves' hyperthyroidism. J is TRBJ1-2 and V is TRBV29-1; D is perhaps TRBD1 (5 bases). CDR3 amino acids: CSVEVQGYGYTF. The CDR3 nucleotides are TGCAGCGTTGAGGTGCAGGGCTATGGCTACACCTTC. Variable domain in full (rest from reference TRBV29-1 and TRBJ1-2): SAVISQKPSRDICQRGTSLTIQCQVDSQVTMMFWYRQQPGQSLTLIATANQGSEATYESGFVIDKFPISRPNLTFSTLTVSNMSPEDSSIYLCSVEVQGYGYTFGSGTRLTVV.